One sample yielded the 13 T cell receptor beta chains listed below, sequenced in a study of blood T cells in healthy people across ages. For the second PCR, which ran for roughly 7 to 11 cycles, a sample-barcoded 5' primer and a J-beta primer mix were used. A single record per CDR3 protein comes from TCRdb applying MiXCR to the 5' RACE reads. The sample lists roughly 700,000 distinct CDR3 sequences, about a third occurring once. The sequenced sample consisted of blood. The receptors stem from a woman aged 80 or over in good health.

V usage is TRBV5-1 and J usage is TRBJ2-7, with D possibly TRBD1 on 6 matching bases. V was shortened by 4 bases and J by 4 bases, with 18 bases between the two germline ends. From germline, CDR1 is SGHRS and CDR2 YFSETQ. This CDR3 contains 15 residues. The CDR3 DNA reads TGCGCCAGCAGCAGAGTACAGGGTGGTGGATACGAGCAGTACTTC. Amino acids: CASSRVQGGGYEQYF.

J is TRBJ2-1 and V is TRBV29-1, with D perhaps assigned TRBD1 or TRBD2 (6 bases each). Germline loops: CDR1 SQVTM, CDR2 ANQGSEA. The CDR3 is 14 residues long. Trimming took off 6 bases at V and 7 bases at J, with 19 bases between the two ends. The CDR3 spells CSVARGGGRNEQFF. The CDR3 DNA sequence: TGCAGCGTAGCGCGCGGAGGGGGGAGGAATGAGCAGTTCTTC.

This clonotype was counted at least ten times. This chain uses TRBV7-2 with TRBJ2-5, with D hard to call. The CDR3 sequence is 15 residues long. Germline-derived CDR1 and CDR2 are SGHTA and FQGNSA. With 5 bases removed from V and 2 bases from J, the gap between germline ends came to 15 bases. Here the CDR3 reads CASSSFVGRQETQYF. CDR3 coding DNA: TGTGCCAGCAGCAGCTTTGTCGGTCGACAAGAGACCCAGTACTTC.

Ten or more counts support this clonotype. A much larger clone differs from this one at a single base, so this may be a read error. This chain links TRBV20-1 with TRBJ2-7; tentative D call: TRBD1 (6 bases). Between the trimmed V and J ends, which lost 6 bases and 7 bases, there was a span of 22 bases. CDR1 and CDR2 from the germline V gene are DFQATT and SNEGSKA (reference sequence). The CDR3 is 14 amino acids. CDR3 nucleotides: TGCAGTGCACCCCGGCCGAGGGGGAGCAATGAGCAGTACTTC. Residues: CSAPRPRGSNEQYF.

This clonotype was recorded a few times. This could be a read error, since a much larger clone is one nucleotide away. The rearrangement joins TRBV12-3 or TRBV12-4 to TRBJ2-1; the D call may be TRBD1 or TRBD2 (6 bases each). Trimming took 2 bases from V and 7 from J, leaving 15 bases between them. The CDR3 contains 15 residues. DNA of the CDR3: TGTGCCAGCAGTTTAAGGGGGGTAGGGGCGAATGAGCAGTTCTTC. Protein: CASSLRGVGANEQFF.

The rearrangement uses TRBV15 and TRBJ2-5; possible D gene TRBD1, 5 bases. Germline CDR1 and CDR2: LNHNV and YYDKDF (reference sequence). The V and J ends lost 11 bases and 13 bases respectively, with 20 bases between them. CDR3 length: 11 residues. The CDR3 sequence: CAAGDSFLRYF. The CDR3 DNA follows: TGTGCCGCTGGCGACAGCTTCCTTCGGTACTTC.

The gene calls are TRBV7-2 and TRBJ2-5, with TRBD2 matching over 11 bases. Germline V gene sequence: CDR1 SGHTA, CDR2 FQGNSA. V lost 1 base, J lost 0 bases, and 7 bases stayed unmatched. This CDR3 comprises 18 residues. The CDR3 bases are TGTGCCAGCAGCTTAGGTTCTAGCGGGGGGCCCGACCAAGAGACCCAGTACTTC. Its protein product is CASSLGSSGGPDQETQYF.

The V gene is TRBV6-4, the J gene TRBJ1-4, with TRBD1 matching 9 bases. Germline values: CDR1 MRHNA, CDR2 SNTAGT. V was pared by 7 bases and J by 1 base, with 10 bases of the junction left unmatched. There are 17 residues in the CDR3. The CDR3 loop reads CASTHEGTGQTNEKLFF. The CDR3 region has the DNA TGTGCCAGCACCCACGAGGGGACAGGGCAAACTAATGAAAAACTGTTTTTT.

This clonotype was counted at least ten times. This chain uses TRBV2 with TRBJ2-3, with TRBD2 as a possible D gene (6 bases). V was pared by 6 bases and J by 0 bases, with 13 bases between. Germline V gives CDR1 SNHLY, CDR2 FYNNEI. CDR3 length: 15 amino acids. The CDR3 spells CASSATRLSTDTQYF. In DNA, the CDR3 is TGTGCCAGCAGCGCGACTAGACTTAGCACAGATACGCAGTATTTT. Complete variable domain (other parts from reference TRBV2 and TRBJ2-3): EPEVTQTPSHQVTQMGQEVILRCVPISNHLYFYWYRQILGQKVEFLVSFYNNEISEKSEIFDDQFSVERPDGSNFTLKIRSTKLEDSAMYFCASSATRLSTDTQYFGPGTRLTVL.

This clonotype was observed a handful of times. The V and J genes are TRBV5-1 and TRBJ2-7, with 9 nucleotides matching TRBD1. The V segment lost 1 base and the J segment 6 bases; nucleotides outside the gene matches: 2. From germline, CDR1 is SGHRS and CDR2 YFSETQ. The CDR3 loop spans 13 amino acids. For the CDR3, the DNA is TGCGCCAGCAGCTTGCAGGACAGGGGCGAGCAGTACTTC. As protein: CASSLQDRGEQYF.

This clonotype was counted between two and nine times. Just one base apart from a much larger clone, this may be a read error. The chain has TRBV27 and TRBJ2-5; 9 nucleotides agree with TRBD1. Germline V gene lookup returns CDR1 MNHEY and CDR2 SMNVEV (reference sequence). The V segment lost 4 bases and the J segment 11 bases; nucleotides outside the gene matches: 11. CDR3 length: 14 residues. The CDR3 sequence: CASSSNRGQNEQYF. CDR3 sequence (DNA): TGTGCCAGCAGTTCCAACAGGGGGCAGAATGAGCAGTACTTC.

This clonotype was detected ten times or more. The chain employs TRBV29-1 and TRBJ2-5; the D gene is possibly TRBD1 (6 bases). The CDR3 has 12 residues. V was clipped by 7 bases and J by 1 base, with 10 bases between them. Germline V lookup: CDR1 SQVTM, CDR2 ANQGSEA. The CDR3 nucleotides are TGCAGCGCCGGACAGATCCAAGAGACCCAGTACTTC. This translates into CSAGQIQETQYF.

Concerning this clonotype itself: This may be a read error, as it is one base from a much larger clone. V usage is TRBV16 and J usage is TRBJ1-1; D gene uncertain. Germline CDR1 and CDR2: KGHSY and FQNENV. The CDR3 loop spans 11 amino acids. The chain's CDR3 is CTSSQSSEAFF. In DNA form, the CDR3 reads TGTACCAGCAGCCAATCTTCTGAAGCTTTCTTT.